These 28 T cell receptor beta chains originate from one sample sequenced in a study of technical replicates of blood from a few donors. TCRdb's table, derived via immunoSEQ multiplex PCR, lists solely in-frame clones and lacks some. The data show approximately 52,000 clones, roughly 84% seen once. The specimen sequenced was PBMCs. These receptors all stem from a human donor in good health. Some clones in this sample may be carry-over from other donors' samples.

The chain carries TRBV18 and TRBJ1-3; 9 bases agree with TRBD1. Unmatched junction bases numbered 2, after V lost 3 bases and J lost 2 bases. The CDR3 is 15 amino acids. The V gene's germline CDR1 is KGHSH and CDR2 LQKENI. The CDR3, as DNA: TGTGCCAGCTCACCTTGGACAGGGGCTGGAAACACCATATATTTT. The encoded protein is CASSPWTGAGNTIYF.

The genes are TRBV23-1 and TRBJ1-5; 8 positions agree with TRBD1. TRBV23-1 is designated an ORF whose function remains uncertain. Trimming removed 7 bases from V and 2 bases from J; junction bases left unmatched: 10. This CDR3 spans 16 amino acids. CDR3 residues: CASNPRTGLGNQPQHF. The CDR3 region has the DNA TGCGCCAGCAATCCTCGGACAGGGTTGGGCAATCAGCCCCAGCATTTT.

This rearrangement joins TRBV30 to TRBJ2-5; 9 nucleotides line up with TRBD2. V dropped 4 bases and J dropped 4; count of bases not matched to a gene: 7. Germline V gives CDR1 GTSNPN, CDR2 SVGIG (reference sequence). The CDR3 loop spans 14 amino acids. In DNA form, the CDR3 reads TGTGCCTGGACCTTCCTAGCGGGACGAGAGACCCAGTACTTC. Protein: CAWTFLAGRETQYF.

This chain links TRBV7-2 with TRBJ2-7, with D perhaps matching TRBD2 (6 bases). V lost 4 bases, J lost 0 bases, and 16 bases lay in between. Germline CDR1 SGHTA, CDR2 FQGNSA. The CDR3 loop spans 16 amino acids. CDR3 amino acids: CASSYSPGLLSYEQYF. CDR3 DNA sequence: TGTGCCAGCAGCTACTCCCCTGGACTACTCTCCTACGAGCAGTACTTC. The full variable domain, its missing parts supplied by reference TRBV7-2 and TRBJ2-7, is GAGVSQSPSNKVTEKGKDVELRCDPISGHTALYWYRQSLGQGLEFLIYFQGNSAPDKSGLPSDRFSAERTGGSVSTLTIQRTQQEDSAVYLCASSYSPGLLSYEQYFGPGTRLTVT.

The CDR3 protein is CASSVTRRGTEAFF. CDR3 bases: TGTGCCAGCAGTGTGACAAGACGTGGCACTGAAGCTTTCTTT. The J gene is TRBJ1-1, the V gene TRBV6-1; D remains unclear. V lost 4 bases, J lost 4 bases, and 13 bases lay in between. The CDR3 runs 14 residues. The germline V gene has CDR1 MNHNS and CDR2 SASEGT.

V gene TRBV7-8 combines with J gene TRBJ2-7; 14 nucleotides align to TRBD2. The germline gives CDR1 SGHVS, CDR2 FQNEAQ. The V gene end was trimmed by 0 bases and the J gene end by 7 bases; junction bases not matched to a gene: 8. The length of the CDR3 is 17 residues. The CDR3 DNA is TGTGCCAGCAGCTTAGCATACCGACTAGCGGGGGGGCAAGAGCAGTACTTC. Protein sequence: CASSLAYRLAGGQEQYF.

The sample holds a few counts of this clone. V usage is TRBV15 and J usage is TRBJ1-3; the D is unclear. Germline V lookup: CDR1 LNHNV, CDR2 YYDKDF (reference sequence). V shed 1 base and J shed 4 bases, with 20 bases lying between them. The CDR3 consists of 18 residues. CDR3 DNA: TGTGCCACCAGCAGAGGAATCTCACTACGGAGAATGGGAAACACCATATATTTT. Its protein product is CATSRGISLRRMGNTIYF.

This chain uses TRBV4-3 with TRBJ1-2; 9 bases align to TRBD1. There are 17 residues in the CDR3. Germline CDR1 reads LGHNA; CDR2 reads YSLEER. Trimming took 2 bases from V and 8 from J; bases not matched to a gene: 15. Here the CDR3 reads CASSQSTGQGVFQGYTF. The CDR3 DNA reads TGCGCCAGCAGCCAATCGACGGGACAGGGTGTCTTCCAAGGCTACACCTTC.

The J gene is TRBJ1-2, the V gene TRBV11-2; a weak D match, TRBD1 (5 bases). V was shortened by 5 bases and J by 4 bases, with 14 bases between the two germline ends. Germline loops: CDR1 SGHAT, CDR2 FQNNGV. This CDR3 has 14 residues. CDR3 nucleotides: TGTGCCAGCAGCCTCGGCCTTCAGGGCTATGGCTACACCTTC. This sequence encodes CASSLGLQGYGYTF.

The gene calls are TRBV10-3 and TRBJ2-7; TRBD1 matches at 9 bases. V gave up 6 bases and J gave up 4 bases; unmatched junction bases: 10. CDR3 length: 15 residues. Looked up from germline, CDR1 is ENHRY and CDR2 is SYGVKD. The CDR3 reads CAISVMTGGVYEQYF. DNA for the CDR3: TGTGCCATCAGCGTGATGACAGGGGGAGTATACGAGCAGTACTTC.

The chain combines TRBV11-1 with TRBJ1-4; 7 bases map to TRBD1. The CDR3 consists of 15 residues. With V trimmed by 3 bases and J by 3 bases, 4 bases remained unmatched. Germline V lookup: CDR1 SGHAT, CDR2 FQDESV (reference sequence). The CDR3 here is CASSFSGTANEKLFF. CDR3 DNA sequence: TGTGCCAGCAGCTTCTCCGGGACAGCTAATGAAAAACTGTTTTTT.

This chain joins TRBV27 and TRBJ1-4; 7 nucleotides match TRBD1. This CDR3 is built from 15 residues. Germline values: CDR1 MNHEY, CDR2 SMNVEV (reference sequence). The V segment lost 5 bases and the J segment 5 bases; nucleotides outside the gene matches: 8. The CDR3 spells CASSPVDRLNEKLFF. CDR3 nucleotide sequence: TGTGCCAGCAGTCCGGTGGACAGGCTCAATGAAAAACTGTTTTTT.

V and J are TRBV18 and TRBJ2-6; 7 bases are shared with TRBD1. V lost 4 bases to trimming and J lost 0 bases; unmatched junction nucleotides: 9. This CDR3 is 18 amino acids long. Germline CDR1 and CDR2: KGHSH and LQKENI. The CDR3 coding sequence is TGTGCCAGCTCACGCCGACCGGGACAGAACTCTGGGGCCAACGTCCTGACTTTC. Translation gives CASSRRPGQNSGANVLTF.

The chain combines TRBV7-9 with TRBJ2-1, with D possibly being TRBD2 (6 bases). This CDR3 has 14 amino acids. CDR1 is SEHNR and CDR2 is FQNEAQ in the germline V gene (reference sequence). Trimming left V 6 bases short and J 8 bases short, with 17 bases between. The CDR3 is CASRGDLILDEQFF. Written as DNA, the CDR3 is TGTGCCAGCAGAGGGGACTTAATCTTGGATGAGCAGTTCTTC.

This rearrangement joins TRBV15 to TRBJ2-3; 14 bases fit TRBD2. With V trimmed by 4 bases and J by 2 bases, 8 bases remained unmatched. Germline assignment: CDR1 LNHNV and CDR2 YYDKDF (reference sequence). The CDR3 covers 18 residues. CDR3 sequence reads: CATSTSGTSGSLTDTQYF. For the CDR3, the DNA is TGTGCCACCAGCACGAGCGGGACTAGCGGGAGTCTCACAGATACGCAGTATTTT.

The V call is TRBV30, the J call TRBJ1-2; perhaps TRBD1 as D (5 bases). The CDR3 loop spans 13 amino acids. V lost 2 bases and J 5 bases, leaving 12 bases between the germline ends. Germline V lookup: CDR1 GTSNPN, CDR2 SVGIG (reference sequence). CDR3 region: CAWSLGDFYGYTF. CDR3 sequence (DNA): TGTGCCTGGAGTTTAGGGGATTTTTATGGCTACACCTTC.

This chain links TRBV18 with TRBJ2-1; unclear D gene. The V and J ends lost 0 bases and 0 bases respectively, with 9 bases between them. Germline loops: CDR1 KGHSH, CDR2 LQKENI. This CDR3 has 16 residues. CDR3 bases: TGTGCCAGCTCACCACCGGGCGTCAGCTCCTACAATGAGCAGTTCTTC. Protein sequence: CASSPPGVSSYNEQFF.

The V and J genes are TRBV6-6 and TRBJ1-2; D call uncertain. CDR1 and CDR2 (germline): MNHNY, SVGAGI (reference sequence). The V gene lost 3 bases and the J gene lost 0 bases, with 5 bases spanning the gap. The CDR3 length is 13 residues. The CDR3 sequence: CASSYGTNYGYTF. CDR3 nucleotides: TGTGCCAGCAGTTATGGCACTAACTATGGCTACACCTTC.

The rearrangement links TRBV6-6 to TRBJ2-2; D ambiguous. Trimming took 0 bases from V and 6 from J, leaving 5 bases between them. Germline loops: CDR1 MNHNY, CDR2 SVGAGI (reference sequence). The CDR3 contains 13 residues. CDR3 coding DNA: TGTGCCAGCAGTTACTCCCCCTCCGGGGAGCTGTTTTTT. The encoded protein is CASSYSPSGELFF.

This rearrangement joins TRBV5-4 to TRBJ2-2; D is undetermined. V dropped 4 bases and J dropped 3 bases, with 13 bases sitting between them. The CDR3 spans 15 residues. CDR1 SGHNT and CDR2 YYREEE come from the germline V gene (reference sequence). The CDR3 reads CASSRDIFDTGELFF. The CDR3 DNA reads TGTGCCAGCAGCCGAGACATTTTCGACACCGGGGAGCTGTTTTTT.

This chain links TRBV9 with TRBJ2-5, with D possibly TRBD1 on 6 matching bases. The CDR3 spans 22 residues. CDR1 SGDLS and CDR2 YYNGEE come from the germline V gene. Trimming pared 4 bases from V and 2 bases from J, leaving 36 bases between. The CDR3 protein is CASSPTDWLGDTLGEIQETQYF. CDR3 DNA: TGTGCCAGCAGCCCCACCGACTGGTTAGGGGACACCCTAGGGGAAATTCAAGAGACCCAGTACTTC.

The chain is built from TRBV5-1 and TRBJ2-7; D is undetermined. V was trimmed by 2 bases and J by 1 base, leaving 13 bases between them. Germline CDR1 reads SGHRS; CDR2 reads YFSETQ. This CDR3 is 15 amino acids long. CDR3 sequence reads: CASSFSATPSYEQYF. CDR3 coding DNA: TGCGCCAGCAGCTTCTCTGCGACACCGTCCTACGAGCAGTACTTC.

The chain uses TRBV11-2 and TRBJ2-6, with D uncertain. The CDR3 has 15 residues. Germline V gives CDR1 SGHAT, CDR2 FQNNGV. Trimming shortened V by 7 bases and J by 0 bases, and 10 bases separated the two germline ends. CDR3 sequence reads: CASIPYGSGANVLTF. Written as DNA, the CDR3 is TGTGCCAGCATCCCTTACGGCTCTGGGGCCAACGTCCTGACTTTC.

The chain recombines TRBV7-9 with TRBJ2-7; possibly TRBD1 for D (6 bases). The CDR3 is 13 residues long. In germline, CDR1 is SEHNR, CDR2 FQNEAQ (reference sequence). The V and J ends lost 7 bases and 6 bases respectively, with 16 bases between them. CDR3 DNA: TGTGCCAGCAACCGCATTACAGGGATCGAGCAGTACTTC. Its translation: CASNRITGIEQYF.

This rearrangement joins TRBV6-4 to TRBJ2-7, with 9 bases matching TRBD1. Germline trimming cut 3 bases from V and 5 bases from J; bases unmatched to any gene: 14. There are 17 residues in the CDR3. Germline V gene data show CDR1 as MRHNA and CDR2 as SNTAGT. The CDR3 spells CASSDLVVCTGGNEQYF. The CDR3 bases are TGTGCCAGCAGTGATTTGGTAGTATGTACAGGGGGCAACGAGCAGTACTTC.

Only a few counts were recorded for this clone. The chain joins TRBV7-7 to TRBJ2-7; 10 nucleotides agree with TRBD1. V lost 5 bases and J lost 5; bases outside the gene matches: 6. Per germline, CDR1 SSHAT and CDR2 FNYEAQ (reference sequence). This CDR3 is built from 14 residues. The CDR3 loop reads CASSPDRGAHEQYF. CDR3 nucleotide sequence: TGTGCCAGCAGCCCGGACAGGGGGGCTCACGAGCAGTACTTC.

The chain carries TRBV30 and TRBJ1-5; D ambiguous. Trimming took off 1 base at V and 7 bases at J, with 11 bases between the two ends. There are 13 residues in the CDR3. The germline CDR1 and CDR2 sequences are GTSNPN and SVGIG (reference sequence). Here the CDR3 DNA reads TGTGCCTGGAGTGCGAGTGAGGAACAGCCCCAGCATTTT. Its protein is CAWSASEEQPQHF. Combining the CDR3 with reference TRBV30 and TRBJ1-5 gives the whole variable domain SQTIHQWPATLVQPVGSPLSLECTVEGTSNPNLYWYRQAAGRGLQLLFYSVGIGQISSEVPQNLSASRPQDRQFILSSKKLLLSDSGFYLCAWSASEEQPQHFGDGTRLSIL.

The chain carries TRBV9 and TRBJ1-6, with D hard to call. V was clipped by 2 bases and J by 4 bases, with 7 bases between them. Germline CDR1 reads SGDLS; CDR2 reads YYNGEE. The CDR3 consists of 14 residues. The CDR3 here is CASSVKTYNSPLHF. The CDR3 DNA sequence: TGTGCCAGCAGCGTCAAGACTTATAATTCACCCCTCCACTTT.